This T cell receptor (beta chain) comes out of a study of CD8+ T cells in alopecia areata (dated by TCRdb to the late 2010s). As for the study more broadly: Treated patients were enrolled in an open-label pilot trial of oral tofacitinib at 5 to 10 mg twice daily for moderate-to-severe alopecia areata. The RNA source kit depended on sample type: the PAXgene miRNA kit for fixed scalp, the miRNeasy kit for PBMCs, and the RNeasy kit for mouse skin. In both human patients and the C3H/HeJ mouse model, the study applied high-throughput TCRbeta sequencing to look at T cell clonal expansion in alopecia areata. On the human side, TCRbeta sequencing was run on scalp tissue and on sorted CD4+ and CD8+ peripheral blood T cells from healthy controls and from alopecia areata patients with either patchy or totalis/universalis disease. TCRbeta CDR3 regions were amplified by immunoSEQ multiplex PCR with 35 Vbeta forward and 13 Jbeta reverse primers. Scalp clonality was compared across normal scalp (n=4), patchy alopecia areata scalp (n=8), and alopecia totalis/universalis scalp (n=8). Patients stayed on tofacitinib for 6 to 18 months and then had 6 months of follow-up off drug so that delayed response and recurrence could be assessed. Biopsies were taken from tofacitinib-treated patients at baseline and at 4 and 24 weeks of treatment, and a later scalp biopsy was taken in several of the tofacitinib-treated patients.

This sample's time point label indicates: baseline before oral tofacitinib. Lesional scalp punch biopsies and peripheral blood were collected from alopecia areata patients. PBMCs were isolated by density centrifugation and stained for CD3, CD4 and CD8, after which CD4+ and CD8+ T cells were sorted on a FACSAria. What the work shows at the level of the full study, not this receptor alone: Shared TCR sequences between patients were less evident than in mice, which may be partly attributable to HLA diversity in the patient population. Unlike mouse skin, which is dominated by gammadelta T cells, normal human skin has resident alphabeta T cells that are also sequenced, and this complicates analysis of the scalp TCR repertoire. Compared with normal scalp, lesional scalp had higher clonality and more expanded CD8+ clones, particularly in alopecia totalis/universalis, a pattern that suggests antigenic drive.

CDR1 and CDR2, looked up from the germline V gene, are MGHRA and YSYEKL. Including the terminal cysteine and phenylalanine, the CDR3 comprises 19 residues. The sequence is cut down to CDR3 DNA, 57 bases in frame from base 1. V is cut by 0 bases and J by 13 bases, and the space between the germline ends is 28 bases. This clone was seen more than once but under ten times. Its antigen is not yet known. No clone much larger than this one lies a single base away; base qualities are absent. Library preparation was by the immunoSEQ multiplex PCR assay. RNA was extracted from all samples and reverse transcribed into cDNA as template for TCR sequencing. SuperScript III was used to make first-strand cDNA, primed with a 2:1 mix of oligo-dT and random hexamers. Amplification bias was assessed with a synthetic immune receptor repertoire, and residual bias was removed computationally. For the original study's pipeline: Raw reads were preprocessed to remove errors, and CDR3 was defined by IMGT conventions from the conserved cysteine to phenylalanine. Clonality was calculated as 1 minus Shannon entropy normalized by log2 of the number of productive unique TCRs. Whether scalp clones were CD4 or CD8 was inferred by matching scalp TCRbeta sequences against CD4 and CD8 repertoires sorted from blood. The table was pulled from immuneACCESS by TCRdb, which kept in-frame rearrangements only. Such tables lose some clones; where checked, under half of the loss comes from unresolved V genes, and the rest has no known cause. The V and J calls and clone size were taken over from that table, and D and trimming were inferred from the DNA. The sample profile shows 150,000 to 200,000 clones; 67% of them were found once. The ten largest account for 11% of the sample.

This material consisted of CD8+ T cells sorted from blood, taken at week 0. The TCR sequence derives from a human donor with alopecia areata. Recombination joined TRBV4-1 with TRBJ1-6; the D gene lacks a confident call. The CDR3 reads CASSQDPVVLREKKTPLHF. The DNA sequence is given as TGCGCCAGCAGCCAAGACCCTGTGGTGCTGAGAGAAAAAAAAACGCCCCTCCACTTT.